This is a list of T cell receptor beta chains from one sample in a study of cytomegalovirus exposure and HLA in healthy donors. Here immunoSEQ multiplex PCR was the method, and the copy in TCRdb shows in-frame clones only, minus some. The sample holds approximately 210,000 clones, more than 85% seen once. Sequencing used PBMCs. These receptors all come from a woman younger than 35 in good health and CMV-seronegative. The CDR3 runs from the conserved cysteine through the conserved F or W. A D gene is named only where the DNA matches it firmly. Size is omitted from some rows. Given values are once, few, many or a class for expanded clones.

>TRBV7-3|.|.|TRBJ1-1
CASSLRPLSVNTEAFF
TGTGCCAGCAGCTTAAGGCCCCTTTCCGTTAACACTGAAGCTTTCTTT
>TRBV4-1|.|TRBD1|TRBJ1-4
CASSPRTGRNEKLFF
TGCGCCAGCAGCCCCCGGACAGGGAGGAACGAAAAACTGTTTTTT
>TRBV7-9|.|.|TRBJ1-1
CASSLTENTEAFF
TGTGCCAGCAGCTTGACAGAGAACACTGAAGCTTTCTTT
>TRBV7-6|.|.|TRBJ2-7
CASSPRTDTYEQYF
TGTGCCAGCAGCCCCCGGACAGATACCTACGAGCAGTACTTC
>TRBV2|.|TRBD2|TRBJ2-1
CASSVESTSGKFMDEQFF
TGTGCCAGCAGTGTTGAATCCACTAGCGGGAAATTTATGGATGAGCAGTTCTTC
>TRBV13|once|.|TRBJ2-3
CASSLGTPTDTQYF
TGTGCCAGCAGCTTAGGTACTCCCACAGATACGCAGTATTTT
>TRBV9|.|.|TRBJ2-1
CASSVDRESSYNEQFF
TGTGCCAGCAGCGTAGATAGGGAGAGCTCCTACAATGAGCAGTTCTTC
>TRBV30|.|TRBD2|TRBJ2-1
CAWRTSFNEQFF
TGTGCCTGGCGGACTAGTTTCAATGAGCAGTTCTTC
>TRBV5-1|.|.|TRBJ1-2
CASSLALEDGYTF
TGCGCCAGCAGCTTGGCCCTTGAGGATGGCTACACCTTC
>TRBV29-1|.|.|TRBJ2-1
CSHAMADEQFF
TGCAGCCACGCTATGGCGGATGAGCAGTTCTTC
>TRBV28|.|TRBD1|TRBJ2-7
CASSPGTGAYEQYF
TGTGCCAGCAGTCCCGGGACAGGGGCCTACGAGCAGTACTTC
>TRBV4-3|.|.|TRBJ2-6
CASSRMAGLANVLTF
TGCGCCAGCAGTCGCATGGCGGGTCTGGCCAACGTCCTGACTTTC
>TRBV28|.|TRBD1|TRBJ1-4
CASTDRAPKLFF
TGTGCCAGTACAGACAGGGCCCCAAAACTGTTTTTT
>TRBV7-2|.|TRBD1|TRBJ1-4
CASSLGQGREKLFF
TGTGCCAGCAGCCTGGGACAGGGGAGAGAAAAACTGTTTTTT
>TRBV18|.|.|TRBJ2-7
CASSPPVGRDEQYF
TGTGCCAGCTCACCACCCGTGGGGCGCGACGAGCAGTACTTC
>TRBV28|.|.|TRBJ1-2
CASGGGNYGYTF
TGTGCCAGCGGGGGGGGGAACTATGGCTACACCTTC
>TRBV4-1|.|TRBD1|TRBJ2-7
CASSLGTGRAEQYF
TGCGCCAGCAGCCTCGGGACAGGGCGGGCCGAGCAGTACTTC
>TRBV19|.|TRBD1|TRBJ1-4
CASSRTGSTNEKLFF
TGTGCCAGTAGTAGGACAGGCTCCACTAATGAAAAACTGTTTTTT
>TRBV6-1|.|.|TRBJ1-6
CASSEERRAGSYSPLHF
TGTGCCAGCAGTGAAGAACGCAGGGCGGGGAGTTATTCACCCCTCCACTTT
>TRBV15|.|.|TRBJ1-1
CATSRDHPGREAFF
TGTGCCACCAGCAGAGATCACCCGGGGAGGGAAGCTTTCTTT
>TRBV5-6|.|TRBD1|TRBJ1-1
CASSLGPGTGGMLVFF
TGTGCCAGCAGCTTGGGACCCGGGACAGGGGGGATGTTAGTTTTCTTT
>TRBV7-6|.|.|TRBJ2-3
CASSLENPGRGTDTQYF
TGTGCCAGCAGCTTAGAAAACCCAGGCAGGGGCACAGATACGCAGTATTTT